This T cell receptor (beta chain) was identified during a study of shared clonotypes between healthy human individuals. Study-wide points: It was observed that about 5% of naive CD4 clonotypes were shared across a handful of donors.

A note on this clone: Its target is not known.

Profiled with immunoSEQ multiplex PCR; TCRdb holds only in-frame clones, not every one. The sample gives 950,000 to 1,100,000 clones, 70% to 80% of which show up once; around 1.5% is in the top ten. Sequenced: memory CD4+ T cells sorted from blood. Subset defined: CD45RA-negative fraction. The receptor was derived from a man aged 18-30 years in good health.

The CDR3 loop reads CAISRNVNTEAFF. The DNA of the CDR3 is TGTGCCATCAGCCGGAATGTGAACACTGAAGCTTTCTTT. The chain links TRBV10-3 to TRBJ1-1; D is unclear. Germline CDR1 reads ENHRY; CDR2 reads SYGVKD. The CDR3 contains 13 residues. Trimming took 6 bases from V and 0 from J, leaving 8 bases between them.